This T cell receptor (beta chain) came from a study of blood T cells in healthy people across ages. Details on this clonotype: An end of the junction differs from the germline gene, which may be a read error.

CDR1 is LNHDA, CDR2 SQIVND, per germline (reference sequence). The CDR3 spans 15 residues. Alongside a J-beta primer mix, a sample-barcoded 5' primer served in a second PCR lasting roughly 6 to 11 cycles. MiXCR was run by TCRdb on the 5' RACE reads, yielding one entry per CDR3 protein. This sample has under 2 million distinct CDR3 sequences; around 36% occur once, and the top ten carry over 9%. This clonotype originated in a woman aged 25 to 39 in good health. Sequencing input: blood. V usage is TRBV19 and J usage is TRBJ1-2, with D maybe TRBD1 (5 bases). The CDR3 protein is CVSSIGGYRNYGYTF. The CDR3 coding sequence is TGTGTCAGTAGTATCGGCGGGTACAGGAACTATGGCTACACCTTC.